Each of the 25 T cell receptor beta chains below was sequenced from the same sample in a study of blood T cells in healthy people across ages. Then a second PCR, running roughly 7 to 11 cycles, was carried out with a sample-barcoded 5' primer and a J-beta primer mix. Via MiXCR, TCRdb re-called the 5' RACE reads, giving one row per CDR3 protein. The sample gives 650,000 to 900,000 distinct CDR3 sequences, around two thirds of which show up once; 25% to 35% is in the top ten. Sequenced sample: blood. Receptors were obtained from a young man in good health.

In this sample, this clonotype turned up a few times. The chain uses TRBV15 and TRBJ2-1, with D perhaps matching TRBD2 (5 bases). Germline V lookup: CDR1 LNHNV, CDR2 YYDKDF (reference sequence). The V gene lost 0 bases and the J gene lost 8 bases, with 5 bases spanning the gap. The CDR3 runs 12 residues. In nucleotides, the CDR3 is TGTGCCACCAGCAGAGAGAGGGATGAGCAGTTCTTC. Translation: CATSRERDEQFF.

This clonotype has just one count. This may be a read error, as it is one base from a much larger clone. This CDR3 reads CASSVGLAGGPLTKTQFF. The CDR3 nucleotides read TGTGCCAGCAGCGTTGGACTAGCGGGGGGGCCGTTGACAAAGACCCAGTTCTTC. V usage is TRBV9 and J usage is TRBJ2-1, with TRBD2 matching 15 bases. V was pared by 2 bases and J by 13 bases, with 16 bases of the junction left unmatched. The CDR3 runs 18 residues. Germline V gives CDR1 SGDLS, CDR2 YYNGEE.

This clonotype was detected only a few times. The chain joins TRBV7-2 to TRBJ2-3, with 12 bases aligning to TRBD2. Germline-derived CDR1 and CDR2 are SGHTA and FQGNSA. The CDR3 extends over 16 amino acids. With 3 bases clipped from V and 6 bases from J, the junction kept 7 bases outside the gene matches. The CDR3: CASSLPSGGVLDTQYF. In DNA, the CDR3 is TGTGCCAGCAGCTTGCCTAGCGGGGGGGTTTTGGATACGCAGTATTTT.

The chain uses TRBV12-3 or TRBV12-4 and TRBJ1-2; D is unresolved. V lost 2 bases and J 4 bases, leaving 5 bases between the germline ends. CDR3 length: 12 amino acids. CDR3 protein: CASSLFLYGYTF. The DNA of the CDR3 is TGTGCCAGCAGTTTATTTCTCTATGGCTACACCTTC.

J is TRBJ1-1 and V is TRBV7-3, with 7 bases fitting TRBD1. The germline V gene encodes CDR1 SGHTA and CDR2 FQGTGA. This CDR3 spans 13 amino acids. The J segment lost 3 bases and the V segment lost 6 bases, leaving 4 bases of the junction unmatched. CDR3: CASSHGQDTEAFF. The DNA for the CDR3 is TGTGCCAGCAGTCACGGACAGGACACTGAAGCTTTCTTT.

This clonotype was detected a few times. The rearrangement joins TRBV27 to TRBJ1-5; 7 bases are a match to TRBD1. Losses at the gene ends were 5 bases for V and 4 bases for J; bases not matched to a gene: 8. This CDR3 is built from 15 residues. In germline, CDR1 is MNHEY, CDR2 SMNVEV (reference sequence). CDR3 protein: CASSPSGGPNQPQHF. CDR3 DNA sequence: TGTGCCAGCAGTCCGTCAGGGGGGCCTAATCAGCCCCAGCATTTT.

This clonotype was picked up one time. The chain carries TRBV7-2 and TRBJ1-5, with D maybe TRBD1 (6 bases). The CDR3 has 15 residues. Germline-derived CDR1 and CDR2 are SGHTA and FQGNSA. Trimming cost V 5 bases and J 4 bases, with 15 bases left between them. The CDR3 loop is CASSPNGQRNQPQHF. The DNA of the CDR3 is TGTGCCAGCAGCCCAAACGGACAGCGTAATCAGCCCCAGCATTTT.

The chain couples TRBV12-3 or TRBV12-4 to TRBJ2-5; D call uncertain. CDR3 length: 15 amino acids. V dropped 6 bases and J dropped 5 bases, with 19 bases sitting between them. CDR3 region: CASSISHNLGETQYF. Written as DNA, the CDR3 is TGTGCCAGCAGCATTTCCCACAACCTTGGGGAGACCCAGTACTTC.

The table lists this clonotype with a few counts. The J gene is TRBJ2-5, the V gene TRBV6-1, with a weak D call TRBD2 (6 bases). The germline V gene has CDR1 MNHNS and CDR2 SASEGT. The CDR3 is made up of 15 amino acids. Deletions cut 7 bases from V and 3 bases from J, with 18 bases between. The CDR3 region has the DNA TGTGCCAGCACCCCTGGGGGGACGTTGGAAGAGACCCAGTACTTC. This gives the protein CASTPGGTLEETQYF.

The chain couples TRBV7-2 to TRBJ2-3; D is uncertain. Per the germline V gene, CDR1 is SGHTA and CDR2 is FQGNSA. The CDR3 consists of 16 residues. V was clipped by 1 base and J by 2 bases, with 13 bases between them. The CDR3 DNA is TGTGCCAGCAGCTTAGATGGGTCCCCTCCCACAGATACGCAGTATTTT. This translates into CASSLDGSPPTDTQYF.

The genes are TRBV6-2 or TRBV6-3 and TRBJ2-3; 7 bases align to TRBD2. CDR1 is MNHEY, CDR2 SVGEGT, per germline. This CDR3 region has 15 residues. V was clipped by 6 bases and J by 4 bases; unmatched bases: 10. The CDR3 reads CASRRPGTTADTQYF. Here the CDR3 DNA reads TGTGCCAGCAGGCGACCCGGGACTACCGCAGATACGCAGTATTTT.

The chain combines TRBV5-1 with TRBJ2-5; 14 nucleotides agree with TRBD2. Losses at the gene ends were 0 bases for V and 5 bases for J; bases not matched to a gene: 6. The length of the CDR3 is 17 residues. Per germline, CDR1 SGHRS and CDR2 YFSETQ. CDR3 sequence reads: CASSLGLAGGRSETQYF. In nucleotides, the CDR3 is TGCGCCAGCAGCTTGGGACTAGCGGGGGGGAGATCGGAGACCCAGTACTTC.

This chain's CDR3 is CATSRVPYEQYF. The CDR3 DNA is TGTGCCACCAGCCGAGTCCCCTACGAGCAGTACTTC. J is TRBJ2-7 and V is TRBV15; D is uncertain. This CDR3 contains 12 residues. The V end lost 5 bases, the J end lost 2 bases, and 7 bases lay between the germline ends. Germline V gives CDR1 LNHNV, CDR2 YYDKDF (reference sequence). Full variable domain (remainder filled in from reference TRBV15 and TRBJ2-7): DAMVIQNPRYQVTQFGKPVTLSCSQTLNHNVMYWYQQKSSQAPKLLFHYYDKDFNNEADTPDNFQSRRPNTSFCFLDIRSPGLGDTAMYLCATSRVPYEQYFGPGTRLTVT.

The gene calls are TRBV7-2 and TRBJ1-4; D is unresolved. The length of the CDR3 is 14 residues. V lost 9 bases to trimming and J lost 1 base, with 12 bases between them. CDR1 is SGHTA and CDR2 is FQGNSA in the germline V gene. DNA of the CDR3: TGTGCCAGTAGTCCGGACCTAACTAATGAAAAACTGTTTTTT. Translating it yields CASSPDLTNEKLFF.

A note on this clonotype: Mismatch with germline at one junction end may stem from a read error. In nucleotides, the CDR3 is TGTACCAGCAGCCAAGACCAGGGTAAGGGTCAGCCCCAGCATTTT. Translated, it gives CTSSQDQGKGQPQHF. This rearrangement joins TRBV4-2 to TRBJ1-5, with D perhaps matching TRBD1 (5 bases). CDR1 is LGHNA, CDR2 YNFKEQ, per germline. The CDR3 loop spans 15 amino acids.

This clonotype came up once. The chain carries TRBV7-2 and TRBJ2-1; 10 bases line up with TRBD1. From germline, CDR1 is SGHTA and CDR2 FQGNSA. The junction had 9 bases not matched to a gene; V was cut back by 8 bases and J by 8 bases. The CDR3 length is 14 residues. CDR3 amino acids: CASGWDRGVHEQFF. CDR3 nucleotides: TGTGCCAGCGGTTGGGACAGGGGAGTCCATGAGCAGTTCTTC.

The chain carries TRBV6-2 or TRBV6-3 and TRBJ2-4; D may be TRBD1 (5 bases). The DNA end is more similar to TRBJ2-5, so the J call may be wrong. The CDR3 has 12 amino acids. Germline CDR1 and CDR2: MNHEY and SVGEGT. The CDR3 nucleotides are TGTGCCAGCTGGGGCGGACAAGAGACCCAGTACTTC. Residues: CASWGGQETQYF.

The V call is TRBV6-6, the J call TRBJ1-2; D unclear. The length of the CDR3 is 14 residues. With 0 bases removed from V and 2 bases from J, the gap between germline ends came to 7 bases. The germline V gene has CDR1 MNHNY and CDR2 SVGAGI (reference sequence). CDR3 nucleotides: TGTGCCAGCAGTTACTCCGGGCTGAACTATGGCTACACCTTC. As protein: CASSYSGLNYGYTF.

The DNA for the CDR3 is TGCAGTGCTAGAGGGGTCGACGGAGGTTCCACTAACTATGGCTACACCTTC. This translates into CSARGVDGGSTNYGYTF. The V and J genes are TRBV20-1 and TRBJ1-2; D is undetermined. Trimming shortened V by 1 base and J by 0 bases, and 18 bases separated the two germline ends. Germline CDR1 reads DFQATT; CDR2 reads SNEGSKA (reference sequence). The CDR3 spans 17 residues.

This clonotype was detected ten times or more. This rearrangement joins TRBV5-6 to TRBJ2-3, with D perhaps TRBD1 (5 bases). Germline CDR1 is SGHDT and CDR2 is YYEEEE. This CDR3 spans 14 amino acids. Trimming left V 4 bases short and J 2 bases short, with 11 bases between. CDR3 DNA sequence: TGTGCCAGCAGCCCTCCGACAGTCACAGATACGCAGTATTTT. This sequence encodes CASSPPTVTDTQYF.

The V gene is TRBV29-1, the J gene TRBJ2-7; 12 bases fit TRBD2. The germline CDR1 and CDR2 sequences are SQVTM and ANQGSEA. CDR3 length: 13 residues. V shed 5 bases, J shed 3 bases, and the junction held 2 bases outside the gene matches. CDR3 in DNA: TGCAGCGTTAGGACTAGCGGGGTCTACGAGCAGTACTTC. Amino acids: CSVRTSGVYEQYF.

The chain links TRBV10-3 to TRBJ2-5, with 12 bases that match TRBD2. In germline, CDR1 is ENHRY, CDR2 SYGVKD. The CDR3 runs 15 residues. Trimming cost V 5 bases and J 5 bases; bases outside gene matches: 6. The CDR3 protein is CAISQTSGGPETQYF. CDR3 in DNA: TGTGCCATCAGTCAAACTAGCGGGGGGCCGGAGACCCAGTACTTC.

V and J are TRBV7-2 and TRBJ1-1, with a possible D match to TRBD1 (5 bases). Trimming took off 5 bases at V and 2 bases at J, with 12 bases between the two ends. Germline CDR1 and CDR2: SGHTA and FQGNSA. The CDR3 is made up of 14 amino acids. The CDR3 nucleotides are TGTGCCAGCAGCCGGGGAGGGGTAAACACTGAAGCTTTCTTT. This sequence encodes CASSRGGVNTEAFF.

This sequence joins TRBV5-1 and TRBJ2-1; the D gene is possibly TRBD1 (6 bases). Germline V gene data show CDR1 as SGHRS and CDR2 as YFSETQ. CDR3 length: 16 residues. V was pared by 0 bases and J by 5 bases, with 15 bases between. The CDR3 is CASSLAPGAENNEQFF. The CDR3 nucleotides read TGCGCCAGCAGCTTGGCCCCAGGGGCGGAAAACAATGAGCAGTTCTTC.

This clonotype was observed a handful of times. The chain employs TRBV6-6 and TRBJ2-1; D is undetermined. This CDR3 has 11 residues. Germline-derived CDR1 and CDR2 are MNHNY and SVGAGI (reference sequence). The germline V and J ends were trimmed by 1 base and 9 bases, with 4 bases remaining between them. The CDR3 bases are TGTGCCAGCAGTTACTTGAGTGAGCAGTTCTTC. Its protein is CASSYLSEQFF.